This TCR beta chain was retrieved from a study of shared clonotypes between healthy human individuals. Notes on the study in general: Represented diversity (both genetic and exposure-history) was limited by the small number of donors.

The protocol was immunoSEQ multiplex PCR, while the TCRdb copy is restricted to in-frame clones and leaves out a portion. The sample consists of around 1,100,000 clones, 77% of them appearing once. Comment on this clone: Its target is unknown.

The source is a man aged 18 to 35 in good health. Some clones in this sample may be carry-over from other donors' samples. The sequenced material came from memory CD4+ T cells from PBMCs. Subset indicated: CD45RA-negative fraction.

CDR3 amino acids: CASSLSVSTGNTIYF. The CDR3 bases are TGTGCCAGCAGCTTAAGCGTATCGACTGGAAACACCATATATTTT. This sequence joins TRBV5-5 and TRBJ1-3; D gene unclear. CDR3 length: 15 residues. Germline V CDR1 and CDR2: SGHKS, YYEKEE (reference sequence). Trimming removed 2 bases from V and 2 bases from J, with 11 bases in between.